This T cell receptor (beta chain) stems from a study of blood T cells in healthy people across ages. Then a second PCR, running about 6 to 12 cycles, was carried out with a sample-barcoded 5' primer and a J-beta primer mix. Using its own MiXCR run on the 5' RACE reads, TCRdb lists one record per CDR3 protein. The table includes about 800,000 distinct CDR3 sequences, about three fifths detected once. Germline assignment: CDR1 SGHRS and CDR2 YFSETQ. The CDR3 is made up of 16 amino acids. The sequence came from a man younger than 45 in good health. Sequenced material: blood. This chain links TRBV5-1 with TRBJ2-5; 10 positions agree with TRBD1. The end of the DNA aligns better with TRBJ2-7, so the J call may be wrong. CDR3 DNA sequence: TGCGCCAGCAGCTTGGCCTCCGGGACAGGGGTTTACGAGCAGTACTTC. It is translated as CASSLASGTGVYEQYF.